These 8 T cell receptor beta chains share one sample of origin, sequenced in a study of shared clonotypes between healthy human individuals (dated by TCRdb to about 2020). Library preparation used the immunoSEQ multiplex PCR assay. The table was pulled from immuneACCESS by TCRdb, which kept in-frame rearrangements only. Such tables lose some clones; where checked, under half of the loss comes from unresolved V genes, and the rest has no known cause. Recorded for this sample are 2 million to 2.5 million clones; around 93% of them occurred a single time. About 0.41% of the sample is held by the ten biggest clonotypes. Material: naive CD4+ T cells from PBMCs. The sample's cell subset or site label is to be understood as: CD45RA+ positively selected. These receptors came from a young man in good health. Some clones in this sample may be carry-over from other donors' samples.

The chain is built from TRBV11-1 and TRBJ2-1, with D tentatively TRBD1 (5 bases). Trimming left V 1 base short and J 4 bases short, with 14 bases between. The CDR3 loop spans 16 amino acids. Germline CDR1 SGHAT, CDR2 FQDESV (reference sequence). The DNA of the CDR3 is TGTGCCAGCAGCTTAGGCCTTAGGGGCGGTTACAATGAGCAGTTCTTC. Its protein product is CASSLGLRGGYNEQFF. Drawing the rest from reference TRBV11-1 and TRBJ2-1, the complete variable domain is EAEVAQSPRYKITEKSQAVAFWCDPISGHATLYWYRQILGQGPELLVQFQDESVVDDSQLPKDRFSAERLKGVDSTLKIQPAELGDSAMYLCASSLGLRGGYNEQFFGPGTRLTVL.

To note about this clone: The same CDR3 arises from other DNA sequences in this sample as well. This rearrangement joins TRBV11-2 to TRBJ1-3; D is ambiguous. V shed 1 base and J shed 1 base, with 5 bases lying between them. CDR1 and CDR2 (germline): SGHAT, FQNNGV. The CDR3 is 14 residues long. In DNA form, the CDR3 reads TGTGCCAGCAGCTTAGTAGGGTCTGGAAACACCATATATTTT. It is translated as CASSLVGSGNTIYF.

The chain is built from TRBV10-1 and TRBJ2-2, with a weak D call TRBD1 (6 bases). CDR1 WNHNN and CDR2 SYGVQD come from the germline V gene (reference sequence). The V end lost 6 bases, the J end lost 4 bases, and 12 bases lay between the germline ends. This CDR3 contains 14 residues. The CDR3 region has the DNA TGCGCCAGCAGCCTAACAGGGATCACCGGGGAGCTGTTTTTT. Protein sequence: CASSLTGITGELFF.

This sequence joins TRBV11-1 and TRBJ2-7, with 9 nucleotides matching TRBD1. The CDR3 is 17 residues long. Germline CDR1 reads SGHAT; CDR2 reads FQDESV (reference sequence). Trimming removed 1 base from V and 7 bases from J; junction bases left unmatched: 14. This CDR3 reads CASSLDYTGTGLKEQYF. The CDR3 DNA sequence: TGTGCCAGCAGCTTAGATTACACCGGGACAGGGTTGAAGGAGCAGTACTTC.

V is TRBV5-6 and J is TRBJ2-1, with 9 bases that match TRBD2. V was clipped by 0 bases and J by 7 bases; unmatched bases: 5. The CDR3 consists of 15 residues. Germline values: CDR1 SGHDT, CDR2 YYEEEE. CDR3 bases: TGTGCCAGCAGCTTGGGGCGGACTAGCGTAAATGAGCAGTTCTTC. Its protein product is CASSLGRTSVNEQFF.

V usage is TRBV30 and J usage is TRBJ2-1; perhaps TRBD1 as D (5 bases). The germline V gene encodes CDR1 GTSNPN and CDR2 SVGIG (reference sequence). Trimming took 3 bases from V and 3 from J, leaving 9 bases between them. There are 13 residues in the CDR3. This chain's CDR3 is CAWRWGLYNEQFF. In DNA form, the CDR3 reads TGTGCCTGGAGGTGGGGCCTCTACAATGAGCAGTTCTTC.

The chain employs TRBV27 and TRBJ1-1, with 7 bases aligning to TRBD1. After removal of 4 bases from V and 3 bases from J, the junction contained 8 bases not matched to a gene. The CDR3 totals 15 residues. Looked up from germline, CDR1 is MNHEY and CDR2 is SMNVEV (reference sequence). CDR3 coding DNA: TGTGCCAGCAGTTACGCCTCCAGGGGGTACACTGAAGCTTTCTTT. This encodes CASSYASRGYTEAFF.

This chain uses TRBV29-1 with TRBJ2-3; D unresolved. Germline V gene data show CDR1 as SQVTM and CDR2 as ANQGSEA. Trimming took off 8 bases at V and 4 bases at J, with 19 bases between the two ends. The CDR3 covers 14 residues. As DNA, the CDR3 is TGCAGCCACTACCCCCCCAGCGCGGCAGATACGCAGTATTTT. It encodes CSHYPPSAADTQYF.